This T cell receptor (beta chain) originates from a study of cytomegalovirus exposure and HLA in healthy donors. In the study overall: A prior study identified 90 million to 120 million unique TCR beta sequences from about 180 million T cells. The study, taken as a whole, reports: Productive status was seen about 90% or about 30% of the time for most TCR beta V segments in an earlier analysis. Donors belonging to an Asian-associated ancestry cluster reportedly showed fewer N-insertions in productive TCRs than the approximately 670-donor mean, according to what a later analysis found.

V lost 0 bases and J 5 bases, leaving 8 bases between the germline ends. Germline V gives CDR1 MNHEY, CDR2 SVGAGI. This CDR3 is 14 amino acids long. With regard to this clone: Its target is unknown.

While unrecorded immune exposures were likely, the donors were nominally healthy when sampled. The study ran its PCR with 60 Vbeta and 13 Jbeta primers. TCRdb's copy holds only in-frame clones and misses some; the assay was immunoSEQ multiplex PCR. The table has approximately 200,000 clones, 75% to 80% seen once. The TCR comes from a man aged 18 to 30 in good health and CMV-seronegative. The specimen sequenced was PBMCs. This rearrangement joins TRBV6-5 to TRBJ2-1; possibly TRBD2 for D (5 bases). CDR3 in amino acids: CASSYSTRDNEQFF. Here the CDR3 DNA reads TGTGCCAGCAGTTACTCGACGAGGGACAATGAGCAGTTCTTC.